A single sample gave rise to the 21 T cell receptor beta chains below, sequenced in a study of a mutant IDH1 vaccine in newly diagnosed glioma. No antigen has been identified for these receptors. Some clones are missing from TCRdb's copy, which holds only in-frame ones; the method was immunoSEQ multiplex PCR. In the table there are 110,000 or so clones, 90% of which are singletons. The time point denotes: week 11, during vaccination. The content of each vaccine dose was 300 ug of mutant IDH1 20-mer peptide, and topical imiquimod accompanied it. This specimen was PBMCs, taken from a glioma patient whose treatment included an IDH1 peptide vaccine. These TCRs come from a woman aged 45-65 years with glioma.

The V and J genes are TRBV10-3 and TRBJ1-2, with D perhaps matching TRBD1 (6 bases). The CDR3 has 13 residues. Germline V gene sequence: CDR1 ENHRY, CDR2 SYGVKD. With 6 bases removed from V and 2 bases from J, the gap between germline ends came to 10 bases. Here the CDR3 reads CAIRGTGNYGYTF. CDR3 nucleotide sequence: TGTGCCATCAGGGGAACAGGGAACTATGGCTACACCTTC.

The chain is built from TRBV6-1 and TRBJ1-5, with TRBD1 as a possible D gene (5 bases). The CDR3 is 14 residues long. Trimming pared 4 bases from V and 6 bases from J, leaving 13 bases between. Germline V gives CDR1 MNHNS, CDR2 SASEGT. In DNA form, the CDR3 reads TGTGCCAGCAGTGCAGGGCATCGCGCTCAGCCCCAGCATTTT. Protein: CASSAGHRAQPQHF.

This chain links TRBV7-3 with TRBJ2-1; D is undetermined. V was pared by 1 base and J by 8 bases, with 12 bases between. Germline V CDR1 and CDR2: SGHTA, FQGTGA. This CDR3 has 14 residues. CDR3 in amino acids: CASSLRAPVDEQFF. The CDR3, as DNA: TGTGCCAGCAGCTTAAGGGCCCCCGTCGATGAGCAGTTCTTC.

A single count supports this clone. For the CDR3, the DNA is TGTGCCAGCAGTTTAATGGACCCCGTGACAGGTTACGGGAGTGGGAACATTCAGTACTTC. It specifies CASSLMDPVTGYGSGNIQYF. V and J are TRBV27 and TRBJ2-4, with D possibly called TRBD1 or TRBD2 (6 bases each). This CDR3 region has 20 residues. CDR1 MNHEY and CDR2 SMNVEV come from the germline V gene (reference sequence). Trimming pared 2 bases from V and 7 bases from J, leaving 30 bases between.

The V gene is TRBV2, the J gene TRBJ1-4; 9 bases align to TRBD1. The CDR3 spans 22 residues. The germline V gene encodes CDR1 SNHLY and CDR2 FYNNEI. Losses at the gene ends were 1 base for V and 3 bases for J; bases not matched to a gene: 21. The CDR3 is CASSEGGIRGQGFKLANEKLFF. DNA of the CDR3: TGTGCCAGCAGTGAAGGGGGGATTCGGGGACAGGGTTTTAAGTTGGCTAATGAAAAACTGTTTTTT.

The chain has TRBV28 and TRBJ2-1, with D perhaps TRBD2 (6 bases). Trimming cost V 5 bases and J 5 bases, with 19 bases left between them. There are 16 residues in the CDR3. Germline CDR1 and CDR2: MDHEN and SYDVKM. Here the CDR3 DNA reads TGTGCCAGCAGTGGGTTCATCAAGCGGGCCGACAATGAGCAGTTCTTC. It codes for CASSGFIKRADNEQFF.

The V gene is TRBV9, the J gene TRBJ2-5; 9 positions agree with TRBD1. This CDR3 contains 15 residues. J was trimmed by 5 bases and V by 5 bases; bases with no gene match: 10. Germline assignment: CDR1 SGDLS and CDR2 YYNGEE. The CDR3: CASSHGGTGTETQYF. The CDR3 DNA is TGTGCCAGCAGTCATGGAGGGACAGGGACGGAGACCCAGTACTTC.

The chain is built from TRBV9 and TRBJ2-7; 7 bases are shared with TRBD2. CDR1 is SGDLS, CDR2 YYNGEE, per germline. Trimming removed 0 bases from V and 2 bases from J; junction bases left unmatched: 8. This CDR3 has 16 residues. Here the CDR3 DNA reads TGTGCCAGCAGCGTAGGTGGGCTAGCGGACACCTACGAGCAGTACTTC. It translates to CASSVGGLADTYEQYF.

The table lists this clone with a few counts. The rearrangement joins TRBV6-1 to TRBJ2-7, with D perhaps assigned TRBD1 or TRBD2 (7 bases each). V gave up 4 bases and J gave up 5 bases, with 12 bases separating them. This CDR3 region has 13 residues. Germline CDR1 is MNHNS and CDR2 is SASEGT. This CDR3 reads CASSGRGGHEQYF. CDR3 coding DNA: TGTGCCAGCAGTGGCAGGGGGGGCCACGAGCAGTACTTC.

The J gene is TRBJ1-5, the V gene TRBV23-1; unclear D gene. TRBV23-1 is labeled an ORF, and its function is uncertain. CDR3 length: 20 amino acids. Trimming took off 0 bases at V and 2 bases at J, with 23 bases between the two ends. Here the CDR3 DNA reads TGCGCCAGCAGTCAATCTAGGACCCCGTGGCACCTCGGGGGCAATCAGCCCCAGCATTTT. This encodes CASSQSRTPWHLGGNQPQHF.

CDR3 DNA: TGTGCCAGCAGTTCATCAGGGGGCGTGGAGACCCAGTACTTC. Encoded protein: CASSSSGGVETQYF. The chain has TRBV28 and TRBJ2-5; TRBD1 matches 8 bases. V shed 4 bases and J 5 bases; nucleotides not matched to a gene: 6. This CDR3 has 14 amino acids. Per germline, CDR1 MDHEN and CDR2 SYDVKM.

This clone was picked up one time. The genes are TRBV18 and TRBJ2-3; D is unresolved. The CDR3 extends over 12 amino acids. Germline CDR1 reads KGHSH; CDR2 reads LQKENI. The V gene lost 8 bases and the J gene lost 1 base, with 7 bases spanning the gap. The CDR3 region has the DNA TGTGCCAGCCGCCCTGGCACAGATACGCAGTATTTT. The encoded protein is CASRPGTDTQYF.

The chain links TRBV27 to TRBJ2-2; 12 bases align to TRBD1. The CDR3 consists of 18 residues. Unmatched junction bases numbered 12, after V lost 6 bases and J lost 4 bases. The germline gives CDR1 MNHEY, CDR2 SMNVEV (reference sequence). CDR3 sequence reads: CASRISGTGGRGTGELFF. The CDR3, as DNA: TGTGCCAGCAGGATATCCGGGACAGGGGGCCGGGGCACCGGGGAGCTGTTTTTT.

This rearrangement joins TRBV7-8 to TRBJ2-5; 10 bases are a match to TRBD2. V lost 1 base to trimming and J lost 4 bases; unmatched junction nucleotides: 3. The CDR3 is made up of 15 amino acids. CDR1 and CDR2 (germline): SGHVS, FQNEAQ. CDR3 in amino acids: CASSLVLAGGETQYF. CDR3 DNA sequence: TGTGCCAGCAGCTTAGTTTTAGCGGGAGGAGAGACCCAGTACTTC.

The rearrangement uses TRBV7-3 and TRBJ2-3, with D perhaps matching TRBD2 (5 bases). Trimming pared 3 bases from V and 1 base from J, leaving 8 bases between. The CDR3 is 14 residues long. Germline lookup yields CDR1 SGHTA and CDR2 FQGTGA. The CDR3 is CASSLAGGTDTQYF. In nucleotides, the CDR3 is TGTGCCAGCAGCTTGGCCGGGGGCACAGATACGCAGTATTTT.

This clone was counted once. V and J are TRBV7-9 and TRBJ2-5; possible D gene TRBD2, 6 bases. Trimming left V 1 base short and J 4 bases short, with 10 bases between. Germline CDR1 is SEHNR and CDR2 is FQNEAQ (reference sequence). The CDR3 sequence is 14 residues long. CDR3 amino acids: CASSLVLGGETQYF. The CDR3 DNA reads TGTGCCAGCAGCTTAGTTCTGGGGGGAGAGACCCAGTACTTC. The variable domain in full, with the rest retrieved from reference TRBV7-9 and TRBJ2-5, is DTGVSQNPRHKITKRGQNVTFRCDPISEHNRLYWYRQTLGQGPEFLTYFQNEAQLEKSRLLSDRFSAERPKGSFSTLEIQRTEQGDSAMYLCASSLVLGGETQYFGPGTRLLVL.

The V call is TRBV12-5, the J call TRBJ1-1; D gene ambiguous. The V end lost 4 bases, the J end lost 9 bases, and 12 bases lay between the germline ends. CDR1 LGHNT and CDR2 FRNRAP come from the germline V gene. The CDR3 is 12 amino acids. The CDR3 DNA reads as TGTGCTAGTGGTTCGGACGAAGGGAAAGCTTTCTTT. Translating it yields CASGSDEGKAFF.

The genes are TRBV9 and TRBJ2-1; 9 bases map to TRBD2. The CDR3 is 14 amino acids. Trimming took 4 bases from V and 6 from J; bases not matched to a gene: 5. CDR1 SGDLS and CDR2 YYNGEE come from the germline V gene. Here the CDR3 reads CASSTGTSINEQFF. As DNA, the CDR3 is TGTGCCAGCAGCACCGGGACTAGCATCAATGAGCAGTTCTTC.

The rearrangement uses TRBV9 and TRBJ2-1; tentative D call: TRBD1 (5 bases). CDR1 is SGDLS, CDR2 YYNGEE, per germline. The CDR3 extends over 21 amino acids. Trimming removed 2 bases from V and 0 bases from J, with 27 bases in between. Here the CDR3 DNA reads TGTGCCAGCAGCGTCGACCCCTTAGGGGCGCAAAACACCAACTCCTACAATGAGCAGTTCTTC. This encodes CASSVDPLGAQNTNSYNEQFF.

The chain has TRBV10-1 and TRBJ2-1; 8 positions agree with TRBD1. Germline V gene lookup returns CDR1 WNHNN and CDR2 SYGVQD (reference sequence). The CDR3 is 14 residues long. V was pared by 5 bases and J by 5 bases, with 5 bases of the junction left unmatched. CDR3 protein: CASSFGGQDNEQFF. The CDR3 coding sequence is TGCGCCAGCAGTTTCGGGGGACAGGACAATGAGCAGTTCTTC.

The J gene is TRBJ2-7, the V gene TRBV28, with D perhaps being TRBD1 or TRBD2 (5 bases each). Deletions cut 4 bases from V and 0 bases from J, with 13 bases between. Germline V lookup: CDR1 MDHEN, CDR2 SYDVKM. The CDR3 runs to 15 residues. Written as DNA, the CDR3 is TGTGCCAGCAGTTCCCTCGGGACCTACTCCTACGAGCAGTACTTC. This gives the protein CASSSLGTYSYEQYF.